This TCR beta chain comes out of a study of technical replicates of blood from several donors. Sequenced by immunoSEQ multiplex PCR; TCRdb stores in-frame clones only, minus some. In the table there are around 76,000 clones, more than 90% of which are singletons. The source is a human donor in good health. The sequencing input was T cells isolated from PBMCs.

The CDR3 loop is CASSLFGSSYEQYF. In nucleotides, the CDR3 is TGTGCCAGCAGTTTATTTGGCAGTTCCTACGAGCAGTACTTC. J is TRBJ2-7 and V is TRBV27; no clear D. This CDR3 contains 14 residues. The V gene's germline CDR1 is MNHEY and CDR2 SMNVEV (reference sequence). The V gene lost 1 base and the J gene lost 1 base, with 8 bases spanning the gap.